Listed below are T cell receptor beta chains from one sample, sequenced in a study of cytomegalovirus exposure and HLA in healthy donors. Measured with immunoSEQ multiplex PCR; TCRdb has only the in-frame clones, and not every one. The table has approximately 200,000 clones, 65% to 90% seen once; the top ten hold roughly 1.5%. The sequencing input was PBMCs. The receptors stem from a girl between 5 and 17 years old in good health and CMV-seronegative. The CDR3 runs from the conserved cysteine through the conserved F or W. Fields, in order: CDR3 DNA, CDR3 protein, clone size, J gene, D gene, V gene. A D gene is named only where the DNA matches it firmly. Only part of the rows carry a size: once, few, many, or a class if the clone is expanded.

CDR3nt: TGTGCCAGCTCACCAGTGGGGACAGGGGTCTACGAGCAGTACTTC
CDR3aa: CASSPVGTGVYEQYF
abundance: -
j_gene: TRBJ2-7
d_gene: TRBD1
v_gene: TRBV18

CDR3nt: TGTGCCAGCAGCTTGCGGCGGGATTACGAGCAGTACTTC
CDR3aa: CASSLRRDYEQYF
abundance: -
j_gene: TRBJ2-7
d_gene: -
v_gene: TRBV5-4

CDR3nt: TGTGCCAGCAGTTCTAGCGGGAGAGTTCAAGCAGATACGCAGTATTTT
CDR3aa: CASSSSGRVQADTQYF
abundance: -
j_gene: TRBJ2-3
d_gene: TRBD2
v_gene: TRBV7-3

CDR3nt: TGTGCCAGCAGCCAAGATTCTGCAGGGACAAACGCTGGAAACACCATATATTTT
CDR3aa: CASSQDSAGTNAGNTIYF
abundance: few
j_gene: TRBJ1-3
d_gene: -
v_gene: TRBV4-2

CDR3nt: TGTGCCAGCAGCTTGGCCGGGGGGAGGTCTAACTATGGCTACACCTTC
CDR3aa: CASSLAGGRSNYGYTF
abundance: -
j_gene: TRBJ1-2
d_gene: -
v_gene: TRBV5-4

CDR3nt: TGCGCCAGCAGCCAAGGATGGGGCGAGTTGCGCTACACCTTC
CDR3aa: CASSQGWGELRYTF
abundance: -
j_gene: TRBJ1-2
d_gene: -
v_gene: TRBV4-3

CDR3nt: TGTGCCAGCAGCTCCTACCCAACAGGTTCCTACGAGCAGTACTTC
CDR3aa: CASSSYPTGSYEQYF
abundance: -
j_gene: TRBJ2-7
d_gene: -
v_gene: TRBV5-4

CDR3nt: TGTGCCAGTAGTATAGACCGACAGGTAAATCAGCCCCAGCATTTT
CDR3aa: CASSIDRQVNQPQHF
abundance: -
j_gene: TRBJ1-5
d_gene: -
v_gene: TRBV19

CDR3nt: TGTGCCAGCAGCAAAGGACAGGGGGAAGGAAGTACTGAAGCTTTCTTT
CDR3aa: CASSKGQGEGSTEAFF
abundance: once
j_gene: TRBJ1-1
d_gene: -
v_gene: TRBV21-1

CDR3nt: TGCAGCGTCAAAGACAGGGAAAATTACTATGGCTACACCTTC
CDR3aa: CSVKDRENYYGYTF
abundance: -
j_gene: TRBJ1-2
d_gene: TRBD1
v_gene: TRBV29-1

CDR3nt: TGCGCCAGCAGCCGAGCCCAAGCCGACAGGCCCTCCTCTGGAAACACCATATATTTT
CDR3aa: CASSRAQADRPSSGNTIYF
abundance: -
j_gene: TRBJ1-3
d_gene: -
v_gene: TRBV4-1

CDR3nt: TGTGCCAGCACCGACAGCCTCACTGAAGCTTTCTTT
CDR3aa: CASTDSLTEAFF
abundance: -
j_gene: TRBJ1-1
d_gene: -
v_gene: TRBV28

CDR3nt: TGTGCCAGCAGCTCACGACAGGCTACCGAGCCTGGAAACACCATATATTTT
CDR3aa: CASSSRQATEPGNTIYF
abundance: -
j_gene: TRBJ1-3
d_gene: -
v_gene: TRBV7-6

CDR3nt: TGCGCCAGCACGGACCGTAGGGGGCTACTCTCTGGGGCCAACGTCCTGACTTTC
CDR3aa: CASTDRRGLLSGANVLTF
abundance: -
j_gene: TRBJ2-6
d_gene: TRBD1
v_gene: TRBV5-1

CDR3nt: TGCGCCAGCAGCCAAGATGCGGGAGGACACTCATACTTGGGCTACACCTTC
CDR3aa: CASSQDAGGHSYLGYTF
abundance: -
j_gene: TRBJ1-2
d_gene: -
v_gene: TRBV4-1

CDR3nt: TGCGCCAGCAGCCAAGGATCCGGACAGGGGTGGGATCAGCCCCAGCATTTT
CDR3aa: CASSQGSGQGWDQPQHF
abundance: -
j_gene: TRBJ1-5
d_gene: TRBD1
v_gene: TRBV4-1

CDR3nt: TGTGCCAGCAGAGAGGGCAGCTCGCTACCGACGTCCCTCCGTTCTGGAAACACCATATATTTT
CDR3aa: CASREGSSLPTSLRSGNTIYF
abundance: -
j_gene: TRBJ1-3
d_gene: -
v_gene: TRBV28

CDR3nt: TGCGCCGGCAGGAAACCCCAACAGGGGAACATTCAGTACTTC
CDR3aa: CAGRKPQQGNIQYF
abundance: -
j_gene: TRBJ2-4
d_gene: TRBD1
v_gene: TRBV5-1

CDR3nt: TGTGCCAGCAGTGACAGGGAACAGACCCAGTACTTC
CDR3aa: CASSDREQTQYF
abundance: -
j_gene: TRBJ2-5
d_gene: TRBD1
v_gene: TRBV6-5

CDR3nt: TGTGCCAGCAGCCAAGGACTAGCGGGGGACAATGAGCAGTTCTTC
CDR3aa: CASSQGLAGDNEQFF
abundance: few
j_gene: TRBJ2-1
d_gene: TRBD2
v_gene: TRBV4-2

CDR3nt: TGTGCCAGCAACAAAGGACTAGAGAAGAATGAGCAGTTCTTC
CDR3aa: CASNKGLEKNEQFF
abundance: -
j_gene: TRBJ2-1
d_gene: TRBD2
v_gene: TRBV2

CDR3nt: TGTGCCCACATGTCTCAGGGGGAGGAAAAACTGTTTTTT
CDR3aa: CAHMSQGEEKLFF
abundance: -
j_gene: TRBJ1-4
d_gene: TRBD1
v_gene: TRBV28

CDR3nt: TGCGCCAGCAGCCAAGCGACAGGATGGTTCACAGATACGCAGTATTTT
CDR3aa: CASSQATGWFTDTQYF
abundance: -
j_gene: TRBJ2-3
d_gene: -
v_gene: TRBV4-1

CDR3nt: TGTGCCACCAGACAGGCTAACTATGGCTACACCTTC
CDR3aa: CATRQANYGYTF
abundance: -
j_gene: TRBJ1-2
d_gene: -
v_gene: TRBV6-6

CDR3nt: TGTGCCAGCAGCTTAGCACGTTTCGGACAGGGGTGGAATAATTCACCCCTCCACTTT
CDR3aa: CASSLARFGQGWNNSPLHF
abundance: -
j_gene: TRBJ1-6
d_gene: TRBD1
v_gene: TRBV11-1

CDR3nt: TGCGCCAGCAGCCCCGGACAGAGAAACACCGGGGAGCTGTTTTTT
CDR3aa: CASSPGQRNTGELFF
abundance: -
j_gene: TRBJ2-2
d_gene: -
v_gene: TRBV4-1

CDR3nt: TGTGCCAGCAGCCCCGGACAGACCTCCTACGAGCAGTACTTC
CDR3aa: CASSPGQTSYEQYF
abundance: -
j_gene: TRBJ2-7
d_gene: -
v_gene: TRBV9

CDR3nt: TGTGCCAGCAGCTTAGGGGGACTAGCGGGGGGGAAGCGGGATACGCAGTATTTT
CDR3aa: CASSLGGLAGGKRDTQYF
abundance: -
j_gene: TRBJ2-3
d_gene: TRBD2
v_gene: TRBV13

CDR3nt: TGTGCCACTGGAGCGTCTAGCACAGATACGCAGTATTTT
CDR3aa: CATGASSTDTQYF
abundance: -
j_gene: TRBJ2-3
d_gene: -
v_gene: TRBV9

CDR3nt: TGTGCCAGCAGCGTAGGAAGGGGAATGGAGCCCCAGCATTTT
CDR3aa: CASSVGRGMEPQHF
abundance: medium-sized
j_gene: TRBJ1-5
d_gene: -
v_gene: TRBV9

CDR3nt: TGTGCCAGCACTACGGTGGAGGGGCAAGCTTTCTTT
CDR3aa: CASTTVEGQAFF
abundance: -
j_gene: TRBJ1-1
d_gene: -
v_gene: TRBV6-5

CDR3nt: TGTGCCAGCAGTAAACTACAGGGAGCAGCTTTCTTT
CDR3aa: CASSKLQGAAFF
abundance: -
j_gene: TRBJ1-1
d_gene: -
v_gene: TRBV27

CDR3nt: TGTGCCAGCAGCTTTCCCACCCAGGGAGGGGGGATCGTGGTCTACGAGCAGTACTTC
CDR3aa: CASSFPTQGGGIVVYEQYF
abundance: -
j_gene: TRBJ2-7
d_gene: -
v_gene: TRBV7-2

CDR3nt: TGTGCCAGTAGAGGGGACAGGTGGTACGAGCAGTACTTC
CDR3aa: CASRGDRWYEQYF
abundance: -
j_gene: TRBJ2-7
d_gene: TRBD1
v_gene: TRBV19

CDR3nt: TGTGCCAGCAGCTTACCGGGTTTCGGTAACTATGGCTACACCTTC
CDR3aa: CASSLPGFGNYGYTF
abundance: -
j_gene: TRBJ1-2
d_gene: -
v_gene: TRBV7-9

CDR3nt: TGTGCCAGCAGTTTAGGGGAGGCATGGGGATCTGGCTACACCTTC
CDR3aa: CASSLGEAWGSGYTF
abundance: -
j_gene: TRBJ1-2
d_gene: -
v_gene: TRBV28

CDR3nt: TGTGCCAGTTGGAACAGGGTAACCGGGGAGCTGTTTTTT
CDR3aa: CASWNRVTGELFF
abundance: -
j_gene: TRBJ2-2
d_gene: -
v_gene: TRBV28

CDR3nt: TGCGCCAGCAGCTTGGAGGGGCCCGGCTCCTACAATGAGCAGTTCTTC
CDR3aa: CASSLEGPGSYNEQFF
abundance: -
j_gene: TRBJ2-1
d_gene: -
v_gene: TRBV5-1

CDR3nt: TGTGCCACAGGGGTAGGCGGGAGGTTAGAGACCCAGTACTTC
CDR3aa: CATGVGGRLETQYF
abundance: -
j_gene: TRBJ2-5
d_gene: TRBD2
v_gene: TRBV10-3

CDR3nt: TGTGCCTGGAGTTTTCGGGGGGCAGGCCCAAACACTGAAGCTTTCTTT
CDR3aa: CAWSFRGAGPNTEAFF
abundance: -
j_gene: TRBJ1-1
d_gene: -
v_gene: TRBV30

CDR3nt: TGCGCCAGCAGCTATAACCGAGGAGGGGACGGAAACACCATATATTTT
CDR3aa: CASSYNRGGDGNTIYF
abundance: -
j_gene: TRBJ1-3
d_gene: -
v_gene: TRBV5-1

CDR3nt: TGTGCCATCAGACCGGGACAGGGGGCATTGGATACGCAGTATTTT
CDR3aa: CAIRPGQGALDTQYF
abundance: -
j_gene: TRBJ2-3
d_gene: TRBD1
v_gene: TRBV10-3

CDR3nt: TGTGCCAGCAGCCCGCGACAGTTCTCCTACGAGCAGTACTTC
CDR3aa: CASSPRQFSYEQYF
abundance: -
j_gene: TRBJ2-7
d_gene: -
v_gene: TRBV6-6

CDR3nt: TGTGCCTGGAGTATGGGACAGGGGGCTGTTGATGAGCAGTTCTTC
CDR3aa: CAWSMGQGAVDEQFF
abundance: -
j_gene: TRBJ2-1
d_gene: TRBD1
v_gene: TRBV30

CDR3nt: TGTGCCACCTCGTTGAACAGGAACACCGGGGAGCTGTTTTTT
CDR3aa: CATSLNRNTGELFF
abundance: once
j_gene: TRBJ2-2
d_gene: -
v_gene: TRBV10-3

CDR3nt: TGTGCCAGCACTGGGCCCAAAAACATTCAGTACTTC
CDR3aa: CASTGPKNIQYF
abundance: once
j_gene: TRBJ2-4
d_gene: -
v_gene: TRBV7-2

CDR3nt: TGTGCCAGCAGCCTAGGACGGGGGGGGAGTACAGATACGCAGTATTTT
CDR3aa: CASSLGRGGSTDTQYF
abundance: -
j_gene: TRBJ2-3
d_gene: TRBD2
v_gene: TRBV7-9

CDR3nt: TGTGCCAGCAGCCCCCAGGCGACCCGTGAAGCTTTCTTT
CDR3aa: CASSPQATREAFF
abundance: -
j_gene: TRBJ1-1
d_gene: -
v_gene: TRBV14

CDR3nt: TGTGCCAGCAGCTTAGGCAGAGGTGAGACCCAGTACTTC
CDR3aa: CASSLGRGETQYF
abundance: -
j_gene: TRBJ2-5
d_gene: -
v_gene: TRBV7-2

CDR3nt: TGTGCCAGCAGTGAAGCTCTAAGCTATAATTCACCCCTCCACTTT
CDR3aa: CASSEALSYNSPLHF
abundance: -
j_gene: TRBJ1-6
d_gene: -
v_gene: TRBV2